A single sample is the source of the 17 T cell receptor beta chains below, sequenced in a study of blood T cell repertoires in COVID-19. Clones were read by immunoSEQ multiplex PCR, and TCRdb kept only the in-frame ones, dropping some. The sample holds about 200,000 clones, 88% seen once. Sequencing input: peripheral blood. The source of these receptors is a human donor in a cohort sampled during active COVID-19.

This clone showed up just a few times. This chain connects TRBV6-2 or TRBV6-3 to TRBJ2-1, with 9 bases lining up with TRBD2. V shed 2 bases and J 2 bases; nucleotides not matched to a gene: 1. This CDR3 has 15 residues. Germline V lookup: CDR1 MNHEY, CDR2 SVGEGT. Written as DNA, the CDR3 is TGTGCCAGCAGTTACGCGGGGGGGGCCTACAATGAGCAGTTCTTC. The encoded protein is CASSYAGGAYNEQFF.

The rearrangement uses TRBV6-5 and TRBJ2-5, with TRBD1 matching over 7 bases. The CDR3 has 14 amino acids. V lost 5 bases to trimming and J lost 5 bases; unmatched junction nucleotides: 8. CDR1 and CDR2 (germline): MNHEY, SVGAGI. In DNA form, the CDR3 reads TGTGCCAGCAGTAGGCAGACAGGGCGGGAGACCCAGTACTTC. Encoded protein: CASSRQTGRETQYF.

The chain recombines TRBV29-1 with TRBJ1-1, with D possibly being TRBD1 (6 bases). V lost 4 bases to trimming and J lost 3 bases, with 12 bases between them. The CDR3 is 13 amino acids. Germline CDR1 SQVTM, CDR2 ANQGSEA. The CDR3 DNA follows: TGCAGCGTTGTTTTGGCAGGGGACACTGAAGCTTTCTTT. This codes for CSVVLAGDTEAFF.

CDR3 sequence (DNA): TGTGCCAGCAGCCCAGCGGCGGGGGATCAGAACACTGAAGCTTTCTTT. Its translation: CASSPAAGDQNTEAFF. The V call is TRBV28, the J call TRBJ1-1, with D tentatively TRBD1 (5 bases). The V end lost 6 bases, the J end lost 1 base, and 18 bases lay between the germline ends. Germline CDR1 reads MDHEN; CDR2 reads SYDVKM. This CDR3 region has 16 residues.

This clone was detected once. This CDR3 reads CASSLSRGRGRAEQYF. Written as DNA, the CDR3 is TGTGCCAGCAGTTTATCAAGGGGAAGGGGCAGGGCCGAGCAGTACTTC. This chain uses TRBV27 with TRBJ2-7; possible D gene TRBD1, 5 bases. Trimming left V 0 bases short and J 6 bases short, with 18 bases between. CDR3 length: 16 residues. Germline V CDR1 and CDR2: MNHEY, SMNVEV (reference sequence).

CDR3 sequence reads: CASSRPGTGNLGNQPQHF. For the CDR3, the DNA is TGTGCCAGCAGTCGTCCCGGGACAGGGAATTTGGGTAATCAGCCCCAGCATTTT. This sequence joins TRBV6-2 or TRBV6-3 and TRBJ1-5, with 9 bases lining up with TRBD1. The CDR3 is 18 amino acids. The germline V gene has CDR1 MNHEY and CDR2 SVGEGT. Trimming cost V 5 bases and J 4 bases; bases outside gene matches: 15.

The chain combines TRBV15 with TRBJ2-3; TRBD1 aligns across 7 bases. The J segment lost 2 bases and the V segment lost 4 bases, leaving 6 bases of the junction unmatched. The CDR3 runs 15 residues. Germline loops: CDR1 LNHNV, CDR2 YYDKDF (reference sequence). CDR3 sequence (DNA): TGTGCCACCAGCAACGGACAGGAACCCACAGATACGCAGTATTTT. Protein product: CATSNGQEPTDTQYF.

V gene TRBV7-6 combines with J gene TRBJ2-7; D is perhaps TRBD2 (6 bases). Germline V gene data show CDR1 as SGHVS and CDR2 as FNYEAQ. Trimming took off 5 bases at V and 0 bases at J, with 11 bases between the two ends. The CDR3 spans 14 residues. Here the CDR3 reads CASSHRGASYEQYF. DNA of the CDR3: TGTGCCAGCAGCCACCGCGGGGCCTCCTACGAGCAGTACTTC.

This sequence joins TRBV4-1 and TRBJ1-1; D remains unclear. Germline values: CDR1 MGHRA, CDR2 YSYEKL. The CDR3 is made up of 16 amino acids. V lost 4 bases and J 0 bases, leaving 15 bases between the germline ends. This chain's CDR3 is CASSRTLGSMNTEAFF. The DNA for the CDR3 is TGCGCCAGCAGCCGAACCCTAGGGAGCATGAACACTGAAGCTTTCTTT.

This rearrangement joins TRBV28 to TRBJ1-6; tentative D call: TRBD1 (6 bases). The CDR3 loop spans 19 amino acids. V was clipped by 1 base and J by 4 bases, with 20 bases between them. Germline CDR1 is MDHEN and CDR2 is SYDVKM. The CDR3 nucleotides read TGTGCCAGCAGTTTATCCTCCGGGCTGGGGGCCATATATAATTCACCCCTCCACTTT. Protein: CASSLSSGLGAIYNSPLHF. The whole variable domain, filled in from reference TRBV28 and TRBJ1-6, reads DVKVTQSSRYLVKRTGEKVFLECVQDMDHENMFWYRQDPGLGLRLIYFSYDVKMKEKGDIPEGYSVSREKKERFSLILESASTNQTSMYLCASSLSSGLGAIYNSPLHFGNGTRLTVT.

The DNA for the CDR3 is TGTGCCAGCAGCTTAGCCCAAGACAAACGGTATGGCTACACCTTC. This gives the protein CASSLAQDKRYGYTF. The chain joins TRBV7-9 to TRBJ1-2, with D hard to call. This CDR3 spans 15 amino acids. V was trimmed by 0 bases and J by 5 bases, leaving 13 bases between them. Germline values: CDR1 SEHNR, CDR2 FQNEAQ (reference sequence).

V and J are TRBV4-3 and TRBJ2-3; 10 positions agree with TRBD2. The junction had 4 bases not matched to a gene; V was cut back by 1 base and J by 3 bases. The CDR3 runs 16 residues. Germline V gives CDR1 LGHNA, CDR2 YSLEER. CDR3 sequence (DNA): TGCGCCAGCAGCCAAGCGAGCGGGAGGGGTACAGATACGCAGTATTTT. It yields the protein CASSQASGRGTDTQYF.

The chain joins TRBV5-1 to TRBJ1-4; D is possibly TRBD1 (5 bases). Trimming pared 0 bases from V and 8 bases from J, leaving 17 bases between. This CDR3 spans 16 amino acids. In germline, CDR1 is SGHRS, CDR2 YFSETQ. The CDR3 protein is CASSLASAGSGEKLFF. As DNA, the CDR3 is TGCGCCAGCAGCTTGGCCTCGGCAGGGTCTGGAGAAAAACTGTTTTTT.

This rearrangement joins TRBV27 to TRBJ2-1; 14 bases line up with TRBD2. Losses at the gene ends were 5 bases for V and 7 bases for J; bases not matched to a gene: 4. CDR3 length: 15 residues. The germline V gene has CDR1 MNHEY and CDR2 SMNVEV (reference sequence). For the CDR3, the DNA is TGTGCCAGCAGTGGCGGGACTAGCGGGAGTAATGAGCAGTTCTTC. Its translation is CASSGGTSGSNEQFF.

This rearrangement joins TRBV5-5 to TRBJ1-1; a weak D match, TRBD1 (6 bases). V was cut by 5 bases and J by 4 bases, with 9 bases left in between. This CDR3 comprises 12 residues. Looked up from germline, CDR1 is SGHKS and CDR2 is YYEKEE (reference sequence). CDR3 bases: TGTGCCAGCAGGCTGACAGGCACTGAAGCTTTCTTT. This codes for CASRLTGTEAFF. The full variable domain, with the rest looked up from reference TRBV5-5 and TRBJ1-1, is DAGVTQSPTHLIKTRGQQVTLRCSPISGHKSVSWYQQVLGQGPQFIFQYYEKEERGRGNFPDRFSARQFPNYSSELNVNALLLGDSALYLCASRLTGTEAFFGQGTRLTVV.

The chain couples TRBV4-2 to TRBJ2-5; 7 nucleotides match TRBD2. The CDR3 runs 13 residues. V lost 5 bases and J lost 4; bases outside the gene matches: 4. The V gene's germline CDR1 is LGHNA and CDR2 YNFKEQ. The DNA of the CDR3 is TGTGCCAGCAGCAGTGTAGCGGGAGAGACCCAGTACTTC. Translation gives CASSSVAGETQYF.

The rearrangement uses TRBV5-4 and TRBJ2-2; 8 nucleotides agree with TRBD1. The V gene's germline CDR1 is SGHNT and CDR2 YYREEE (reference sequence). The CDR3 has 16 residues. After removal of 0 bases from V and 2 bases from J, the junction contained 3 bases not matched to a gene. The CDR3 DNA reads TGTGCCAGCAGCTTGGCGGGGACAGGAAACACCGGGGAGCTGTTTTTT. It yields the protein CASSLAGTGNTGELFF.